This T cell receptor (beta chain) originates from a study of blood T cells in healthy people across ages. Overall study: Researchers report that template switching captured about one barcoded beta molecule per two T cells.

Combining a sample-barcoded 5' primer with a J-beta primer mix, a second PCR ran for roughly 6 to 11 cycles. A template-switch adaptor that had 12 random nucleotides put a tag on each cDNA molecule. TCRdb recomputed calls from the 5' RACE reads with MiXCR, one row per CDR3 protein. The repertoire holds hundreds of thousands of distinct CDR3 sequences, with around 45% as singletons. This clonotype has only one observation. With V trimmed by 4 bases and J by 6 bases, 8 bases remained unmatched. Germline V gene data show CDR1 as SGHRS and CDR2 as YFSETQ. The CDR3 has 16 amino acids. This sequence originates from a man older than 75 in good health. The genes are TRBV5-1 and TRBJ2-4; 12 bases match TRBD2. Sequencing was performed on blood. The CDR3 nucleotides read TGCGCCAGCAGCCTGGATGCTAGCGGGAGGGTAAACATTCAGTACTTC. Its protein is CASSLDASGRVNIQYF. Based on the CDR3 plus reference TRBV5-1 and TRBJ2-4, the full variable domain is KAGVTQTPRYLIKTRGQQVTLSCSPISGHRSVSWYQQTPGQGLQFLFEYFSETQRNKGNFPGRFSGRQFSNSRSEMNVSTLELGDSALYLCASSLDASGRVNIQYFGAGTRLSVL.